This T cell receptor beta chain was captured in a study of control samples from healthy donors and cancer patients. Germline CDR1 reads LGHDT; CDR2 reads YNNKEL (reference sequence). The V end lost 1 base, the J end lost 4 bases, and 13 bases lay between the germline ends. The CDR3 has 15 amino acids. Assay: immunoSEQ multiplex PCR; the TCRdb copy retains only in-frame clones and omits some. The table includes roughly 76,000 clones, 94% detected once. This TCR was sampled from a woman between 40 and 55 years old in good health. The genes are TRBV3-1 (or the pseudogene TRBV3-2) and TRBJ1-1; no definite D call. Sequenced: blood. DNA of the CDR3: TGTGCCAGCAGCCAAGGATCTTTCCGCGGCACTGAAGCTTTCTTT. This translates into CASSQGSFRGTEAFF.